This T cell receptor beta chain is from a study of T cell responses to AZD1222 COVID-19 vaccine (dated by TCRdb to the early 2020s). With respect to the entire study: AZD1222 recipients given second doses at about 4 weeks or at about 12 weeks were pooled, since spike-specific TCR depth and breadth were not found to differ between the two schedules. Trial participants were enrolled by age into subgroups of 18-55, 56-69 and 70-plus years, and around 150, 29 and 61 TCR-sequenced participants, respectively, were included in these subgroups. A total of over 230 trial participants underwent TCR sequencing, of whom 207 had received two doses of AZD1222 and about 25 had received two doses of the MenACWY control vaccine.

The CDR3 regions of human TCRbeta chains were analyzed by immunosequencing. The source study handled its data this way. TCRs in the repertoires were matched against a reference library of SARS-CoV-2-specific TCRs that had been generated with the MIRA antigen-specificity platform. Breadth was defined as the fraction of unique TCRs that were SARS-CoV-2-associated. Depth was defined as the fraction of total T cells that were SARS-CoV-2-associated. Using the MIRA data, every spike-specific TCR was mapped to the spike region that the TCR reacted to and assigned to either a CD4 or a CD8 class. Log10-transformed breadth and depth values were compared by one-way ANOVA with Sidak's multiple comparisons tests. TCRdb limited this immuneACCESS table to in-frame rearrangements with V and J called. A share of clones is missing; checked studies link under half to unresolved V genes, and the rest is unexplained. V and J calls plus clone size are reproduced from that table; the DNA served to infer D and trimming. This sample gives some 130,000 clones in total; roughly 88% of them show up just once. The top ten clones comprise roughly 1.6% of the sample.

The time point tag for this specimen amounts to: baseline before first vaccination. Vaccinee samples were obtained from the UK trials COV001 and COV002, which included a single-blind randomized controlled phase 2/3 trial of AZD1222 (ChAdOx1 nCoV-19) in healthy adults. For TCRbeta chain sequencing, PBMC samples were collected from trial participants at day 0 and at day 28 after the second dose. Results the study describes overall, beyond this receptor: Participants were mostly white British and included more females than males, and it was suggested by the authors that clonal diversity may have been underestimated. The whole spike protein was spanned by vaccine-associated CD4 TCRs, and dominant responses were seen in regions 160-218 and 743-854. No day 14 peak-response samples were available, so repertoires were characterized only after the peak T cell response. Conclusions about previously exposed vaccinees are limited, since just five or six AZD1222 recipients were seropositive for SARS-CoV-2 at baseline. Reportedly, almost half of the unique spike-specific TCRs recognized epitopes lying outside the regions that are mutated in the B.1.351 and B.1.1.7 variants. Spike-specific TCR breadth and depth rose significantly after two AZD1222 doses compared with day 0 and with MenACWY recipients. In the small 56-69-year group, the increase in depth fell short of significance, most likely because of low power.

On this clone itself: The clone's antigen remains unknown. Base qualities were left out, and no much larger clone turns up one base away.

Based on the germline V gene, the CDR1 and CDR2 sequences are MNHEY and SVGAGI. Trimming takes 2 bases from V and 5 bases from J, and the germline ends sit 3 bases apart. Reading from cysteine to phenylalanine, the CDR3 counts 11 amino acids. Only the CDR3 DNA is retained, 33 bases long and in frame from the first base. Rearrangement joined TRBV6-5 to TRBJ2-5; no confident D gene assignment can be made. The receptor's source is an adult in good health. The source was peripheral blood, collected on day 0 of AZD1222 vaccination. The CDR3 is CASSYGETQYF. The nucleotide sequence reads TGTGCCAGCAGTTACGGGGAGACCCAGTACTTC.